The present T cell receptor beta chain was sequenced within a study of blood T cell repertoires in COVID-19 (dated by TCRdb to about 2020). General notes on the study: Collaborator samples came from the United States, Italy and Spain and covered acute and convalescent phases of COVID-19. Sample metadata almost always included a de-identified subject ID, COVID-19 status, age in years and sex. Samples were obtained from the ongoing ImmuneRACE study (first 160 participants) and from some 1,200 subjects provided by 6 global collaborators. The repertoires were released in a freely available public database intended as a resource for research on the immune response to SARS-CoV-2. HLA class I and class II types, where available, came from metadata supplied by the sample provider rather than from assay-based typing. Subjects who had been exposed to COVID-19, were actively infected with it, or had recovered from it provided the deeply sampled blood TCRbeta repertoires that made up the dataset. The material from the prospective study consisted of cDNA or gDNA derived from T cells, B-cell-depleted T cells, or PBMCs.

Turning to this clone: Its antigen remains undetermined. No base quality information exists; no much larger clone differs at one position.

Overall study outcomes, separate from this receptor: Clinical and demographic metadata were provided uncurated, with the amount varying by source and participant.

Participants in the prospective study were aged roughly 18 to 100 years, lived in some 24 United States geographic areas, and enrolled through a virtual design. To assign participants to cohorts, the prospective study relied on clinical history that participants themselves reported in a screening survey and a study questionnaire. Recovered participants in ImmuneRACE Cohort 3 were defined by two consecutive negative NP/OP PCR tests, clearance by a healthcare professional, or resolution of symptoms. In the prospective study, whole blood, serum and a nasopharyngeal or oropharyngeal swab were collected from each participant by mobile phlebotomists. Prospective study participants could optionally give additional blood draws and questionnaires over an approximately two-month period. Blood samples from the prospective study were shipped frozen or at room temperature prior to DNA extraction. The immunoSEQ Assay, a bias-controlled multiplex PCR, was used to amplify TCRbeta CDR3 regions from genomic DNA. The original methods were these. The number of nucleated cells in each sample was estimated by amplification of reference gene primers within the assay. To quantify the absolute abundance of each unique TCRbeta CDR3 rearrangement, sequence reads were collapsed and filtered. For each sample, productive Simpson clonality was calculated as the square root of Simpson's diversity index across productive rearrangements. TCRdb holds this immuneACCESS table with in-frame rearrangements only. Some clones are missing; in checked studies, unresolved V genes explain under half, and the rest has no known cause. V and J calls and clone size follow that table, whereas D and trimming were derived from the DNA. In all, the sample holds more than 150,000 clones, and about nine tenths of those were seen once. The top ten clonotypes cover 2% to 2.5% of the sample.

A distance of 16 bases separates the germline ends of V and J, which lose 6 bases and 8 bases respectively. Including cysteine and phenylalanine, the CDR3 has 13 amino acids. Just CDR3 DNA is preserved here, 39 bases in frame from base 1. Taken from the germline V gene, the CDR1 and CDR2 loops are LGHNT and FRNRAP. What was sequenced was PBMCs or T cells enriched from blood (not recorded which). This receptor chain uses TRBV12-5 and TRBJ1-2; TRBD1 is possibly the D segment (5 matching bases). The sequence was collected from a woman under 40 who had recovered from COVID-19. The CDR3 protein is CASGTIRQSGYTF. The DNA sequence is as follows: TGTGCTAGTGGCACCATCCGACAGTCCGGCTACACCTTC.